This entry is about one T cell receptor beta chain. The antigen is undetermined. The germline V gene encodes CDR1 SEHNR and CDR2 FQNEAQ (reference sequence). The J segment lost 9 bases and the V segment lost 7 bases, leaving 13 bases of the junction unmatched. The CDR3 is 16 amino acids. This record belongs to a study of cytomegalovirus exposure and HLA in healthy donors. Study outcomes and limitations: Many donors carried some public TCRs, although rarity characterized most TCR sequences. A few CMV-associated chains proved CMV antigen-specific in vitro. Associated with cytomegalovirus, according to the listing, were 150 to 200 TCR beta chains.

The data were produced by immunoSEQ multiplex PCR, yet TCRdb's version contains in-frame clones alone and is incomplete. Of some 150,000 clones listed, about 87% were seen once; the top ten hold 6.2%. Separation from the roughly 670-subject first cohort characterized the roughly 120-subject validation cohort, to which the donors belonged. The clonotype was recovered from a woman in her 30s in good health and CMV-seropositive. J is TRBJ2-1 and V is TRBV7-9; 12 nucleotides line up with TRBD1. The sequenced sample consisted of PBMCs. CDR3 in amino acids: CASNSLGQGARGEQFF. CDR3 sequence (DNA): TGTGCCAGCAACTCCCTGGGACAGGGGGCGCGGGGTGAGCAGTTCTTC.